The rows below give T cell receptor beta chains drawn from one sample of a study of cytomegalovirus exposure and HLA in healthy donors. TCRdb's copy holds only in-frame clones and misses some; the assay was immunoSEQ multiplex PCR. The data hold around 100,000 clones, with over 9.5% observed a single time. The sequenced sample was PBMCs. The receptors were sampled from a man aged 40-55 years in good health and CMV-seropositive. Both conserved end residues are part of each CDR3.

CASSCLIQRESSTGELFF | 18 | TRBV6-8
CASSLVGLAGGSSYEQYF | 18 | TRBV13
CASSYFKSNTEAFF | 14 | TRBV13
CASSPSGRVNEQYF | 14 | TRBV28
CASSLVAGVETQYF | 14 | TRBV28
CASSPIEETQYF | 12 | TRBV18
CASSFAMGGGETQYF | 15 | TRBV7-2
CAISLGQGATGELFF | 15 | TRBV10-3
CASSLSPSRGTAGDTQYF | 18 | TRBV7-3
CASSPRTGGDAEAFF | 15 | TRBV9
CAWRLGVDTQYF | 12 | TRBV30
CASSFTGAGNTIYF | 14 | TRBV11-2
CASSKISGRALETQYF | 16 | TRBV6-6
CSVGLAGLGETQYF | 14 | TRBV29-1
CASSPSGVSTDTQYF | 15 | TRBV4-1
CASSQGGYQGAYGSGNTIYF | 20 | TRBV4-1
CASSLGDRRSYEQYF | 15 | TRBV5-1
CSALSNRGPPYEQYF | 15 | TRBV29-1
CASSLDRDQFEQYF | 14 | TRBV5-1
CASSLRTSGTQYEQYF | 16 | TRBV5-6
CASSQQWGGAGYTF | 14 | TRBV4-3
CASRRGGNTGELFF | 14 | TRBV9
CASSQFRRDTQYF | 13 | TRBV14
CASSPPQKGHNEQFF | 15 | TRBV18
CASGELGGEQFF | 12 | TRBV18
CASSLEGTSMGTQYF | 15 | TRBV7-2
CASGLARTEYSNQPQHF | 17 | TRBV12-5
CASSRGLAGGGSYNEQFF | 18 | TRBV4-1
CASSGDDRNHEQYF | 14 | TRBV9
CASSPPRGLAGVSYEQYF | 18 | TRBV19
CATSREASSGANVLTF | 16 | TRBV15
CASSPLGTGGTNEKLFF | 17 | TRBV5-1
CASSQELAESYEQYF | 15 | TRBV4-1
CASSDSIDGGTQYF | 14 | TRBV6-4
CASSLSGRGNEQYF | 14 | TRBV9
CSVKTHSYEQYF | 12 | TRBV29-1
CASSTGQGRTGANVLTF | 17 | TRBV7-2
CAREPTGGYEQYF | 13 | TRBV6-4
CASSPNSRDYNEQFF | 15 | TRBV6-5
CASSWTGSVGYTF | 13 | TRBV5-1
CASRNLAGETDTQYF | 15 | TRBV6-5
CASSYGTGDYGYTF | 14 | TRBV11-2
CASSQTTGGRGYNEQFF | 17 | TRBV4-2
CASSLELATGKNTEAFF | 17 | TRBV7-9
CSVEGDSTGTDTQYF | 15 | TRBV29-1
CASSEQQMQPQHF | 13 | TRBV4-1
CASRTPGIGYEQYF | 14 | TRBV6-6
CASSLTSGTTDTQYF | 15 | TRBV13